This T cell receptor (beta chain) was captured by sequencing in a study of blood T cell repertoires in COVID-19. Study as a whole: Whether acute or convalescent, the COVID-19 samples came from the United States, Italy and Spain. T cells, B-cell-depleted T cells, or PBMCs provided the cDNA or gDNA that served as material.

Study processing details: It was from reference gene primer amplification that nucleated cell counts were estimated. The method was immunoSEQ multiplex PCR; TCRdb's version includes in-frame clones alone and lacks a portion of them. V and J calls plus clone size are reproduced from that table; the DNA served to infer D and trimming. Among 120,000 to 150,000 clones listed, roughly 86% were seen once. Per germline, CDR1 SGHDN and CDR2 FVKESK. The CDR3 extends over 11 amino acids. The V end lost 1 base, the J end lost 7 bases, and 4 bases lay between the germline ends. The sequencing input was peripheral blood. The sequence was obtained from a man aged 45 to 65 with active or convalescent COVID-19. The chain is built from TRBV14 and TRBJ2-5, with D uncertain. CDR3 nucleotides: TGTGCCAGCAGCCAAGTCGGGACCCAGTACTTC. This translates into CASSQVGTQYF.